The entry that follows covers one T cell receptor beta chain sequence. The data stem from a study of blood T cell repertoires in COVID-19. Study background: COVID-19 samples, acute and convalescent, were from the United States, Italy and Spain. PBMCs, B-cell-depleted T cells, or T cells provided the cDNA or gDNA that made up the material.

V lost 2 bases and J lost 5, with 11 bases in between. Germline values: CDR1 SGHDT, CDR2 YYEEEE. This CDR3 comprises 13 residues. Study processing details: Using reference gene primer amplification, nucleated cell counts were estimated. Measured with immunoSEQ multiplex PCR; TCRdb has only the in-frame clones, and not every one. Clone size and the V and J calls come from that table; the DNA yielded D and trimming. The repertoire has about 50,000 clones, around 90% of them found once; the top ten carry 27%. This sequence was found in a human donor in a cohort sampled during active COVID-19. The sequencing sample was made of peripheral blood. V gene TRBV5-6 combines with J gene TRBJ2-7, with a possible D match to TRBD2 (5 bases). The CDR3 here is CASSFLARNEQYV. The CDR3 nucleotides read TGTGCCAGCAGCTTTCTAGCTCGGAACGAGCAGTACGTC.